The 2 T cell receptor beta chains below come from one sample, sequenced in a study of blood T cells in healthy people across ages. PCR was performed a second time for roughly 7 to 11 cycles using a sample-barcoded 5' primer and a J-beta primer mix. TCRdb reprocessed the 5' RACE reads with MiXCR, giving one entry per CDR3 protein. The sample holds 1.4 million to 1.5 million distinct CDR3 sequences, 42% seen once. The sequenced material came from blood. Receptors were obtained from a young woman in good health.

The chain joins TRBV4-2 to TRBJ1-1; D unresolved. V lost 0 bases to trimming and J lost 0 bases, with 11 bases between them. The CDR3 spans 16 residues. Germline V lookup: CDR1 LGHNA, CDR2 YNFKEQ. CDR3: CASSQEPKPMNTEAFF. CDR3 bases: TGTGCCAGCAGCCAAGAGCCCAAACCCATGAACACTGAAGCTTTCTTT.

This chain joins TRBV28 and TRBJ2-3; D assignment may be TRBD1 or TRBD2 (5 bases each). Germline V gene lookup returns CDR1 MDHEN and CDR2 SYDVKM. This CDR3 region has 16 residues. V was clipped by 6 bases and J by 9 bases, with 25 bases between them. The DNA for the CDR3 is TGTGCCAGCAGCCCCCCCGCAGGGACGATAAGGGACACGCAGTATTTT. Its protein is CASSPPAGTIRDTQYF.